One and the same sample provided the 3 T cell receptor beta chains below, sequenced in a study of blood T cells in healthy people across ages. For the second PCR, which ran for roughly 6 to 12 cycles, a sample-barcoded 5' primer and a J-beta primer mix were used. A single record per CDR3 protein comes from TCRdb applying MiXCR to the 5' RACE reads. This sample has under 1,000,000 distinct CDR3 sequences, with roughly 46% found just once. Sequencing used blood. These receptors were obtained from an elderly man in good health.

This chain uses TRBV24-1 with TRBJ2-5, with 9 nucleotides matching TRBD2. Germline loops: CDR1 KGHDR, CDR2 SFDVKD. The length of the CDR3 is 18 residues. Trimming took 3 bases from V and 11 from J; bases not matched to a gene: 21. The CDR3 DNA reads as TGTGCCACCAGTGATCGGGGTAGCGGGAGTAGGTGGGGCAATGAGCAGTACTTC. The encoded protein is CATSDRGSGSRWGNEQYF.

CDR3 sequence (DNA): TGTGCCAGCACCGAACGGGCCCGGGAGACCCAGTACTTC. Its protein product is CASTERARETQYF. This rearrangement joins TRBV2 to TRBJ2-5; D is undetermined. The CDR3 is 13 residues long. CDR1 is SNHLY and CDR2 is FYNNEI in the germline V gene. The V end was cut by 7 bases, the J end by 5 bases, with 14 bases between.

This clonotype came up a few times. The chain carries TRBV7-3 and TRBJ2-1; the D is unclear. The germline V gene has CDR1 SGHTA and CDR2 FQGTGA. CDR3 length: 19 amino acids. V lost 3 bases to trimming and J lost 2 bases, with 23 bases between them. The CDR3 sequence is CASSLTHGSISEAYNEQFF. CDR3 nucleotide sequence: TGTGCCAGCAGCTTGACACATGGATCGATCAGTGAGGCCTACAATGAGCAGTTCTTC.